This TCR beta chain was sequenced in a study of T-cell reconstitution after alpha-beta-depleted transplantation in children. It was with unique molecular identifiers that the TCRbeta library was prepared. A single record per CDR3 protein comes from TCRdb applying MiXCR to the PCR reads. This sample has about 210,000 distinct CDR3 sequences, with approximately 19% found just once. The sequencing here drew on PBMCs, mostly from graft donor cells, taken 360 days after TCRalphabeta/CD19-depleted stem cell transplant. This TCR was recovered from a male patient between 2 and 10 years old who had a stem cell transplant for acute lymphoblastic leukemia, so the T cells may come from the graft donor.

The CDR3 sequence: CASSPRGINYGYTF. CDR3 coding DNA: TGTGCCAGCAGTCCAAGAGGGATTAACTATGGCTACACCTTC. This chain uses TRBV12-3 or TRBV12-4 with TRBJ1-2; no reliable D call. This CDR3 comprises 14 residues. V dropped 5 bases and J dropped 1 base, with 11 bases sitting between them.